This is a list of T cell receptor beta chains from one sample in a study of blood T cell repertoires in COVID-19. Here immunoSEQ multiplex PCR was the method, and the copy in TCRdb shows in-frame clones only, minus some. The sample holds 150,000 to 200,000 clones, approximately 95% seen once. The sequencing sample was made of peripheral blood. The receptors here all came from a woman aged 55-69 years with COVID-19, enrolled during active disease. Each CDR3 is given with its conserved first and last residue. Fields, in order: D gene, clone size, V gene, J gene, CDR3 DNA, CDR3 protein. The D gene is left open where the match is weak. Clone size is not always given. Where it is, it says once, few, many or a class for expanded clones.

TRBD1	NA	TRBV6-1	TRBJ1-5	TGTGCCAGCAGTGACAACAGGGGGCCCAATCAGCCCCAGCATTTT	CASSDNRGPNQPQHF
TRBD1	NA	TRBV19	TRBJ1-5	TGTGCCAGTAGTATAGGGGGACAGGGTAGCAATCAGCCCCAGCATTTT	CASSIGGQGSNQPQHF
TRBD1	NA	TRBV19	TRBJ1-5	TGTGCCAGTAGTATAGATCGAATGGGACAGTCCCAGCATTTT	CASSIDRMGQSQHF
NA	few	TRBV5-1	TRBJ1-3	TGCGCCAGCAGCTTGGAAGGAGCACCCTCTGGAAACACCATATATTTT	CASSLEGAPSGNTIYF
TRBD1	NA	TRBV27	TRBJ1-5	TGTGCCAGCAGTTTGCAGGGGGGTCAGCCCCAGCATTTT	CASSLQGGQPQHF
TRBD1	NA	TRBV10-3	TRBJ1-1	TGTGCCATCGGGCAGGGGGAGTCCACTGAAGCTTTCTTT	CAIGQGESTEAFF
TRBD1	NA	TRBV19	TRBJ1-5	TGTGCCAGTAGTAGAACACAGGGGGCTAAGTATCAGCCCCAGCATTTT	CASSRTQGAKYQPQHF
NA	NA	TRBV13	TRBJ2-7	TGTGCCAGCAGCTTAGGCCGCTCCTACGAGCAGTACTTC	CASSLGRSYEQYF
TRBD1	NA	TRBV19	TRBJ1-2	TGTGCCAGTAGTATAGGGGTCACAGGGGCGGATTATTATGGCTACACCTTC	CASSIGVTGADYYGYTF
NA	NA	TRBV5-6	TRBJ1-3	TGTGCCAGCAGCCGACCCACAGGGACTGGAAACACCATATATTTT	CASSRPTGTGNTIYF
NA	NA	TRBV27	TRBJ1-4	TGTGCCATCGGGAAACAGGGCTCTGAAAAACTGTTTTTT	CAIGKQGSEKLFF
NA	NA	TRBV18	TRBJ1-2	TGTGCCAGCTCCCGATTTCTCTCCGGGTTGGATGAGAACTATGGCTACACCTTC	CASSRFLSGLDENYGYTF
NA	NA	TRBV11-2	TRBJ2-7	TGTGCCAGCAGCTTAGTGACAGTCGAGCAGTACTTC	CASSLVTVEQYF
NA	NA	TRBV15	TRBJ1-2	TGTGCCACCAGCGGGAGGGCTACCCTCTATGGCTACACCTTC	CATSGRATLYGYTF
TRBD1	NA	TRBV5-5	TRBJ2-1	TGTGCCAGCAGATTCGGACAGGGCGACTACAATGAGCAGTTCTTC	CASRFGQGDYNEQFF
NA	NA	TRBV5-1	TRBJ1-1	TGCGCCAGCAGTCTGAATCCGGGAAGGAACACTGAAGCTTTCTTT	CASSLNPGRNTEAFF
TRBD1	NA	TRBV25-1	TRBJ2-7	TGTGCCAGCAGTGAATCAGGGGGAGAGGGCTCCTACGAGCAGTACTTC	CASSESGGEGSYEQYF
NA	NA	TRBV7-2	TRBJ1-5	TGTGCCAGCAGCCATACAGGGCCTGACAATCAGCCCCAGCATTTT	CASSHTGPDNQPQHF
TRBD1	NA	TRBV10-2	TRBJ1-2	TGCGCCAGCAGTGAACAGGGGTCCGACTATGGCTACACCTTC	CASSEQGSDYGYTF
NA	NA	TRBV2	TRBJ2-3	TGTGCCTCAAAGGGGGGGACTGGGACAGATACGCAGTATTTT	CASKGGTGTDTQYF
TRBD1	NA	TRBV11-2	TRBJ2-1	TGTGCCAGCAGCTTAGACCCGGGACAGGACAATGAGCAGTTCTTC	CASSLDPGQDNEQFF
NA	NA	TRBV5-8	TRBJ1-1	TGTGCCAGCAGCTTGTCCTTGGCGGGCGCTGAAGCTTTCTTT	CASSLSLAGAEAFF
NA	NA	TRBV28	TRBJ2-5	TGTGCCAGCAGTACTGTGGGGGCCGAGACCCAGTACTTC	CASSTVGAETQYF
NA	NA	TRBV7-9	TRBJ2-5	TGTGCCAGCAGCGCTAGTGGAGGCTTGAGCGAGACCCAGTACTTC	CASSASGGLSETQYF
NA	NA	TRBV7-2	TRBJ1-2	TGTGCCAGCAGCTTGGGTGCAGGGGACGGTGGCTACACCTTC	CASSLGAGDGGYTF
NA	NA	TRBV5-4	TRBJ2-2	TGTGCCAGCAGACAGACAGCAAACACCGGGGAGCTGTTTTTT	CASRQTANTGELFF
NA	NA	TRBV19	TRBJ2-7	TGTGCCAGTAAAGGGGCCTACGAGCAGTACTTC	CASKGAYEQYF
NA	NA	TRBV5-1	TRBJ2-2	TGCGCCAGCAGCTTGAGGCAGGACTTCACCGGGGAGCTGTTTTTT	CASSLRQDFTGELFF
TRBD1	NA	TRBV7-6	TRBJ1-1	TGTGCCAGCAGCCAGACAGGGTGGGAGGTGGGTGCTGAAGCTTTCTTT	CASSQTGWEVGAEAFF
NA	NA	TRBV19	TRBJ1-2	TGTGCCAGTAGTATCGAAGGACAGTTATATGGCTACACCTTC	CASSIEGQLYGYTF
NA	once	TRBV4-3	TRBJ1-3	TGCGCCAGCAGCCAAGGGGCCGGGGGGACTGGAAACACCATATATTTT	CASSQGAGGTGNTIYF
NA	once	TRBV4-2	TRBJ2-3	TGTGCCAGCAGCCCATCGGGGGGCCGGGATACGCAGTATTTT	CASSPSGGRDTQYF
TRBD1	NA	TRBV2	TRBJ1-5	TGTGCCAGCAGCGAGACAGGGGGTTATCAGCCCCAGCATTTT	CASSETGGYQPQHF
TRBD1	NA	TRBV18	TRBJ1-3	TGTGCCAGCTCACCGACAGGGGCCGGAAACACCATATATTTT	CASSPTGAGNTIYF
NA	NA	TRBV24-1	TRBJ2-1	TGTGCCATCCATGACGGGCGGGGTGAGCAGTTCTTC	CAIHDGRGEQFF
NA	NA	TRBV5-4	TRBJ1-4	TGTGCCAGCAGCTCGTCAGGGCCTAATGAAAAACTGTTTTTT	CASSSSGPNEKLFF
TRBD1	NA	TRBV11-2	TRBJ1-4	TGTGCCAGCAGCTCGTCCCCAGGGGGCGCCTCTGAAAAACTGTTTTTT	CASSSSPGGASEKLFF
NA	once	TRBV19	TRBJ1-6	TGTGCCAGTACCAATACGGAGAATTCACCCCTCCACTTT	CASTNTENSPLHF
NA	NA	TRBV5-6	TRBJ1-2	TGTGCCAGCAGCTCCGCCGTTCGGTACTACGATGGCTACACCTTC	CASSSAVRYYDGYTF
NA	NA	TRBV11-1	TRBJ1-4	TGTGCCAGCAGCTTAAGACTGGATGAAAAACTGTTTTTT	CASSLRLDEKLFF
NA	once	TRBV3-1/TRBV3-2	TRBJ1-5	TGTGCCAGCAGCCTCCACCTTCCGGGTGGGAGAAGTCAGCCCCAGCATTTT	CASSLHLPGGRSQPQHF
NA	NA	TRBV5-1	TRBJ1-1	TGCGCCAGCAGCTCCTTGCAGGGTAGGAGTACTGAAGCTTTCTTT	CASSSLQGRSTEAFF